The 14 T cell receptor beta chains given below trace back to one sample, sequenced in a study of T cell repertoires in ileal Crohn's disease (dated by TCRdb to the late 2010s). The time point label corresponds to: proximal margin of the surgical specimen (macroscopically non-inflamed). The method was the immunoSEQ multiplex PCR assay. The table was pulled from immuneACCESS by TCRdb, which kept in-frame rearrangements only. Such tables lose some clones; where checked, under half of the loss comes from unresolved V genes, and the rest has no known cause. Across this sample there are around 3,100 clones, with roughly 90% seen only once. The top ten hold about an eighth of the sample. The sequenced material came from ileal tissue. Receptors originate from an adult with Crohn's disease.

The chain combines TRBV7-9 with TRBJ2-7; 7 bases fit TRBD2. The CDR3 length is 15 residues. V gave up 9 bases and J gave up 7 bases; unmatched junction bases: 18. Germline CDR1 is SEHNR and CDR2 is FQNEAQ (reference sequence). The CDR3 coding sequence is TGTGCCAGTGGGGAAGGGACCGGACTCGGGAGGGAGCAGTACTTC. Protein: CASGEGTGLGREQYF.

The count of this clone is one. This chain links TRBV7-2 with TRBJ2-1; D is possibly TRBD2 (6 bases). The germline V and J ends were trimmed by 3 bases and 6 bases, with 12 bases remaining between them. The CDR3 spans 14 residues. From germline, CDR1 is SGHTA and CDR2 FQGNSA. For the CDR3, the DNA is TGTGCCAGCAGCTTCAGAGGGAGGAGCAATGAGCAGTTCTTC. Amino acid sequence: CASSFRGRSNEQFF.

This clone was recorded once. Germline is not matched at one junction end, which may reflect a read error. The rearrangement links TRBV7-7 to TRBJ2-1; tentatively, D is TRBD2 (5 bases). CDR1 and CDR2 (germline): SSHAT, FNYEAQ (reference sequence). The CDR3 runs 16 residues. The chain's CDR3 is CASSPQHGIGNNEQFF. The DNA of the CDR3 is TGTGCTAGCAGCCCTCAACACGGTATCGGGAACAATGAGCAGTTCTTC.

The chain carries TRBV29-1 and TRBJ1-3; D is uncertain. Germline CDR1 is SQVTM and CDR2 is ANQGSEA. Trimming pared 2 bases from V and 0 bases from J, leaving 2 bases between. This CDR3 is 12 amino acids long. The CDR3 nucleotides read TGCAGCGTTGAATCCTCTGGAAACACCATATATTTT. Its protein product is CSVESSGNTIYF. Full variable domain (rest looked up from reference TRBV29-1 and TRBJ1-3): SAVISQKPSRDICQRGTSLTIQCQVDSQVTMMFWYRQQPGQSLTLIATANQGSEATYESGFVIDKFPISRPNLTFSTLTVSNMSPEDSSIYLCSVESSGNTIYFGEGSWLTVV.

The chain employs TRBV2 and TRBJ2-1; TRBD1 is a possible D gene (5 bases). Trimming removed 6 bases from V and 4 bases from J, with 10 bases in between. CDR3 length equals 13 residues. Germline V CDR1 and CDR2: SNHLY, FYNNEI. In nucleotides, the CDR3 is TGTGCCAGCAGCGCAGGGTGGTACAATGAGCAGTTCTTC. It encodes CASSAGWYNEQFF.

The gene calls are TRBV30 and TRBJ2-1, with a tentative D call TRBD2 (5 bases). CDR1 GTSNPN and CDR2 SVGIG come from the germline V gene (reference sequence). Between the trimmed V and J ends, which lost 3 bases and 0 bases, there was a span of 12 bases. The CDR3 has 15 residues. CDR3 in amino acids: CAWSPSGYSYNEQFF. DNA for the CDR3: TGTGCCTGGAGCCCAAGCGGATACTCCTACAATGAGCAGTTCTTC.

For the CDR3, the DNA is TGTGCCAGCAGTTTCACGAGCGGTGAGCAGTTCTTC. This encodes CASSFTSGEQFF. The chain carries TRBV6-5 and TRBJ2-1; D might be TRBD2 (5 bases). The germline V and J ends were trimmed by 4 bases and 9 bases, with 10 bases remaining between them. Germline loops: CDR1 MNHEY, CDR2 SVGAGI. CDR3 length equals 12 residues.

The chain is built from TRBV19 and TRBJ1-2, with D perhaps matching TRBD1 (6 bases). The germline V and J ends were trimmed by 5 bases and 4 bases, with 14 bases remaining between them. The CDR3 length is 14 residues. Germline V gene lookup returns CDR1 LNHDA and CDR2 SQIVND (reference sequence). The CDR3 is CASSPTGTPYGYTF. The CDR3 nucleotides are TGTGCCAGTAGTCCGACCGGGACACCCTATGGCTACACCTTC.

The table lists this clone with a count of one. The chain recombines TRBV5-1 with TRBJ2-3; D is unresolved. The CDR3 runs 13 residues. Germline-derived CDR1 and CDR2 are SGHRS and YFSETQ. Trimming took 6 bases from V and 0 from J, leaving 8 bases between them. CDR3 DNA: TGCGCCAGCAAGACCACTAGCACAGATACGCAGTATTTT. Protein sequence: CASKTTSTDTQYF.

The genes are TRBV2 and TRBJ1-1; D gene uncertain. CDR1 SNHLY and CDR2 FYNNEI come from the germline V gene. This CDR3 has 11 amino acids. The ends were cut back, 6 bases at V and 1 base at J, with 3 bases in the middle. This chain's CDR3 is CASRGNTEAFF. As DNA, the CDR3 is TGTGCCAGCAGAGGGAACACTGAAGCTTTCTTT.

The rearrangement joins TRBV6-1 to TRBJ1-3, with a tentative D call TRBD1 (6 bases). The germline V gene has CDR1 MNHNS and CDR2 SASEGT. The V end was cut by 6 bases, the J end by 3 bases, with 15 bases between. This CDR3 has 15 amino acids. The CDR3 DNA is TGTGCCAGCAGCTCCAGGGGTGGTGGTGGAAACACCATATATTTT. Translation gives CASSSRGGGGNTIYF.

This chain joins TRBV28 and TRBJ2-7; maybe TRBD2 (6 bases). Germline V gene data show CDR1 as MDHEN and CDR2 as SYDVKM. The CDR3 runs 12 residues. With 4 bases removed from V and 12 bases from J, the gap between germline ends came to 16 bases. This CDR3 is CASSSAALAPYF. The CDR3 region has the DNA TGTGCCAGCAGTTCCGCCGCACTAGCTCCGTACTTC.

This rearrangement joins TRBV27 to TRBJ2-7, with D tentatively TRBD1 (6 bases). V was trimmed by 5 bases and J by 6 bases, leaving 11 bases between them. This CDR3 contains 12 residues. Germline CDR1 MNHEY, CDR2 SMNVEV (reference sequence). CDR3 coding DNA: TGTGCCAGCAGTCCCCAGGGGTTCGAGCAGTACTTC. The encoded protein is CASSPQGFEQYF.

In nucleotides, the CDR3 is TGTGCCAGCAGTGAACAGGGCTTGAACACTGAAGCTTTCTTT. This sequence encodes CASSEQGLNTEAFF. This chain connects TRBV2 to TRBJ1-1; maybe TRBD1 (5 bases). The CDR3 sequence is 14 residues long. The germline V gene has CDR1 SNHLY and CDR2 FYNNEI. V shed 2 bases and J shed 0 bases, with 7 bases lying between them.